Sequencing of this TCR beta chain was carried out in a study of cytomegalovirus exposure and HLA in healthy donors. Findings and caveats of the study: Most of the CMV-associated TCR beta chains (in a later analysis) appeared to be HLA-restricted. The majority of TCR sequences were rare, yet some public TCRs appeared in many donors.

As to this clone: The antigen is undetermined.

PCR employed 60 Vbeta and 13 Jbeta primers. Study processing details: Approximately 73 million unique TCR beta chains, roughly 11 million shared, were counted in a later analysis. The protocol was immunoSEQ multiplex PCR, while the TCRdb copy is restricted to in-frame clones and leaves out a portion. Clone size and the V and J calls come from that table; the DNA yielded D and trimming. The sample consists of roughly 110,000 clones, about 79% of them appearing once. The CDR3 extends over 15 amino acids. V gave up 1 base and J gave up 3 bases; unmatched junction bases: 7. The germline V gene has CDR1 SGHTS and CDR2 YDEGEE.

The sequenced material came from PBMCs. The rearrangement joins TRBV5-8 to TRBJ2-7; 7 bases fit TRBD1. This TCR was recovered from a human donor in good health. The CDR3 is CASSLWVTGNYEQYF. The DNA for the CDR3 is TGTGCCAGCAGCTTGTGGGTGACAGGGAACTACGAGCAGTACTTC. Together with reference TRBV5-8 and TRBJ2-7, the CDR3 gives the full variable domain: EAGVTQSPTHLIKTRGQQATLRCSPISGHTSVYWYQQALGLGLQFLLWYDEGEERNRGNFPPRFSGRQFPNYSSELNVNALELEDSALYLCASSLWVTGNYEQYFGPGTRLTVT.